Many counts were recorded for the clone carrying this TCR beta chain. The TCR beta CDR3 regions underwent amplification using RNA transcripts as the source. A set of HTBI primers served as the primers for a first-round RT-PCR of the TCR CDR3. TCRdb independently ran MiXCR on the multiplex PCR reads; one entry per CDR3 protein. The sample includes around 690,000 distinct CDR3 sequences, roughly a sixth of them seen just once. Fresh peripheral blood, 10 ml, yielded the PBMCs. The V segment lost 6 bases and the J segment 4 bases; nucleotides outside the gene matches: 7. CDR3 size: 14 residues. These data originate in a study of T cells in Graves' hyperthyroidism and ophthalmopathy.

The clonotype comes from a man aged 50-60 years with Graves' hyperthyroidism. Material for sequencing was blood. This chain links TRBV12-3 or TRBV12-4 with TRBJ2-3, with TRBD1 matching 7 bases. The CDR3 bases are TGTGCCAGCAGGAGGACAGGTTCCGCAGATACGCAGTATTTT. This encodes CASRRTGSADTQYF.